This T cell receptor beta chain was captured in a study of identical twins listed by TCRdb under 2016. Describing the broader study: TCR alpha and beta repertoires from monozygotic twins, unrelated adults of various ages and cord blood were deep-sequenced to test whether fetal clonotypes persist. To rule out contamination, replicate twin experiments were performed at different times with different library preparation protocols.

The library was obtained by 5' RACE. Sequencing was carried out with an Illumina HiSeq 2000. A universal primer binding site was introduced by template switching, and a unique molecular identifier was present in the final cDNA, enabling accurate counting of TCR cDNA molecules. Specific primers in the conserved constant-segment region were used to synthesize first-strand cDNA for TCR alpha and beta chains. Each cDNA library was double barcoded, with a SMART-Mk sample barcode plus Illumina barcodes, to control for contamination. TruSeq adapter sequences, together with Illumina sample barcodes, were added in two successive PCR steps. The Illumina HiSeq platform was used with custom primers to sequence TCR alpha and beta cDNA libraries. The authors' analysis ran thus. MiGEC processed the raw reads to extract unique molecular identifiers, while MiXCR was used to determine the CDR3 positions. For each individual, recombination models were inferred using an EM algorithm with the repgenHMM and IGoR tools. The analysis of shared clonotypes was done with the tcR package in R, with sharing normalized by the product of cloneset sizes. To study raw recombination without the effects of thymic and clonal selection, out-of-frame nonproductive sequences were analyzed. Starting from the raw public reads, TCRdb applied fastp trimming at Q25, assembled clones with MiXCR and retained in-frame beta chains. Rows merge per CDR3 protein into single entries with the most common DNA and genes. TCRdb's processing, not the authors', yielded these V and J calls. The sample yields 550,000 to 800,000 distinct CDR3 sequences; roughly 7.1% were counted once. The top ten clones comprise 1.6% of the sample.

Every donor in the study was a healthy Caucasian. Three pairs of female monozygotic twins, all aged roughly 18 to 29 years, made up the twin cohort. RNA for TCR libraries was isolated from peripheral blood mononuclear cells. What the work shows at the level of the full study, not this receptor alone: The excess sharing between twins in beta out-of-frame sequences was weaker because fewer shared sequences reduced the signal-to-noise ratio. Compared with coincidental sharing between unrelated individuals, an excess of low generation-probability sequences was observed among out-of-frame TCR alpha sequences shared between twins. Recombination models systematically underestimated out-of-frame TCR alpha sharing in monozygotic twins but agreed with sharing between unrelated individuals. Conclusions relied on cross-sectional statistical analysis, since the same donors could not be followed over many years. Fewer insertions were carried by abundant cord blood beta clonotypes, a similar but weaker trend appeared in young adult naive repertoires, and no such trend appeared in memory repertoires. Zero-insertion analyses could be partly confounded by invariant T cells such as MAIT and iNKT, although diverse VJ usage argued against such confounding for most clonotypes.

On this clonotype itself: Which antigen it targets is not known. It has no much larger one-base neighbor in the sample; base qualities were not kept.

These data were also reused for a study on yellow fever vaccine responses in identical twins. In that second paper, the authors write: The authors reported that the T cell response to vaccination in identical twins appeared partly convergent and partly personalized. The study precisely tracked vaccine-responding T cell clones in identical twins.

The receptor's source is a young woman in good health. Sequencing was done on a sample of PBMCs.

For the CDR3, the sequence is CASSPGTSGGAGNEQFF. The sequenced DNA is TGTGCCAGCAGCCCAGGGACTAGCGGGGGGGCTGGCAATGAGCAGTTCTTC. The sequence joins TRBV3-1 to TRBJ2-1; 16 bases in between match TRBD2. From V the trimming removes 4 bases and from J it removes 6 bases, while the gene matches leave 6 bases of the junction unaccounted for. CDR1 and CDR2 were assigned from the germline V gene (reference sequence) as LGHDT and YNNKEL. From its cysteine to its phenylalanine, the CDR3 spans 17 amino acids. The entry retains the CDR3 DNA only, 51 bases that are in frame from base 1.